This TCR beta chain was documented in a study of shared clonotypes between healthy human individuals. Genomic DNA (from each subset) was split evenly across several immunoSEQ plates. The protocol was immunoSEQ multiplex PCR, while the TCRdb copy is restricted to in-frame clones and leaves out a portion. Of approximately 1.9 million clones in the sample, 80% to 95% are singletons; the top ten hold 1.5% to 2%. Worth noting for this clone: Its target is unknown.

Naive CD8 cells, CD45RO-negative and positively selected for CCR7, excluded terminally differentiated effector memory CD45RA+ cells. Study donors comprised healthy, HIV-negative adults devoid of recent acute infection or vaccination. The study, taken as a whole, reports: Compared with memory subsets, naive subsets generally had larger estimated richness.

This CDR3 has 14 residues. V was clipped by 5 bases and J by 6 bases; unmatched bases: 4. Per the germline V gene, CDR1 is LNHNV and CDR2 is YYDKDF (reference sequence). This chain joins TRBV15 and TRBJ2-1, with 10 bases lining up with TRBD1. This sequence was found in a man aged 18 to 30 in good health. Some clones in this sample may be carry-over from other donors' samples. The specimen was naive CD8+ T cells from PBMCs. The CDR3 DNA follows: TGTGCCACCAGCTGGGGACAGGGGCCCAATGAGCAGTTCTTC. Encoded protein: CATSWGQGPNEQFF.